This T cell receptor beta chain originates from a study of early T cells in non-severe SARS-CoV-2 infection. Study details: Sequenced bulk RNA came from whole blood that was unsorted, and chains were unpaired.

Between the trimmed V and J ends, which lost 2 bases and 12 bases, there was a span of 16 bases. The CDR3 totals 14 residues. Individual cDNA molecules were tagged with unique molecular identifiers. TCRdb analysed the 5' RACE reads with MiXCR anew, one entry per CDR3 protein. The sample lists 25,000 to 35,000 distinct CDR3 sequences, 3% to 4% seen once, with more than 6.5% in the top ten. The sample comprised whole blood. The chain joins TRBV12-3 or TRBV12-4 to TRBJ1-4, with a possible D match to TRBD1 (5 bases). The source of this sequence is an adult who was a healthcare worker with PCR-confirmed SARS-CoV-2 infection or an uninfected control (not recorded which). The DNA of the CDR3 is TGTGCCAGCAGTTTAACTTCCAGGGCGGCTGAACTGTTTTTT. Protein sequence: CASSLTSRAAELFF.